This T cell receptor (beta chain) is drawn from a study of cytomegalovirus exposure and HLA in healthy donors. In the study overall: HLA-typed donors were the source of approximately 85 million unique TCRs, which an early data release held. Findings of the study overall: Earlier results showed most TCR beta V segments being productive about 87% or about 30% of the time.

In the PCR, 60 Vbeta and 13 Jbeta primers were used. As handled by the study authors: The authors later counted about 80 million unique TCR beta chains, 8.5 million to 13 million of them shared. Using immunoSEQ multiplex PCR, the repertoire was profiled, and TCRdb retains in-frame clones only, with some absent. Clone size and the V and J calls come from that table; the DNA yielded D and trimming. The sample has fewer than 200,000 clones, around 77% seen once; the top ten hold over 2%. The length of the CDR3 is 12 residues. Trimming removed 4 bases at V and 5 bases at J, with 12 bases between. CDR1 and CDR2 (germline): SQVTM, ANQGSEA. This clone was detected once. Its antigen remains unknown.

The sequenced sample consisted of PBMCs. The clonotype comes from a man between 60 and 70 years old in good health and CMV-seronegative. The genes are TRBV29-1 and TRBJ2-7; D might be TRBD2 (5 bases). The DNA for the CDR3 is TGCAGCGTTGCCTCAGGACTGAACGAGCAGTACTTC. Translated, it gives CSVASGLNEQYF.